Listed below are T cell receptor beta chains from one sample, sequenced in a study of graft-versus-host responses after intestinal transplantation. The assay was immunoSEQ multiplex PCR, and TCRdb's table has in-frame clones only and misses some. This table has 29,000 or so clones, around nine tenths appearing once. Specimen: PBMCs, collected about 460 days after intestinal transplantation. These receptors were collected from a human patient who received an intestinal transplant, so some T cells may come from the graft donor. The CDR3 runs from the conserved cysteine through the conserved F or W. A D gene is named only where the DNA matches it firmly. Where a row states a size, it is once, few, many or the class of an expanded clone; other rows omit it.

V gene	D gene	J gene	clone size	CDR3 DNA	CDR3 protein
TRBV6-5	NA	TRBJ1-5	NA	TGTGCCAGCAGTCGCACAGGGAATCAGCCCCAGCATTTT	CASSRTGNQPQHF
TRBV18	TRBD2	TRBJ2-5	NA	TGTGCCAGCTCACTACTAGCGGGAGATGGAGAGACCCAGTACTTC	CASSLLAGDGETQYF
TRBV9	NA	TRBJ1-1	NA	TGTGCCAGCAGCCCATCCCCCCCCGGGATCCACACTGAAGCTTTCTTT	CASSPSPPGIHTEAFF
TRBV30	TRBD1	TRBJ2-7	few	TGTGCCTGGAAAATAGGGGGCGAGGTTCAGTACTTC	CAWKIGGEVQYF
TRBV7-2	NA	TRBJ2-3	NA	TGTGCCAGCACCTTAAATTGGGACCGTAGCACAGATACGCAGTATTTT	CASTLNWDRSTDTQYF
TRBV11-2	TRBD2	TRBJ2-3	NA	TGTGCCAGCAGCTTCTCCAATCGAGCTAGCGGGGCTTGGGATACGCAGTATTTT	CASSFSNRASGAWDTQYF
TRBV19	NA	TRBJ2-7	NA	TGTGCCAGTAGTGTCGGGGTGGGCTACTACGAGCAGTACTTC	CASSVGVGYYEQYF
TRBV29-1	NA	TRBJ2-5	NA	TGCAGCGTTGCTCAGGGGTCTCTACTGTACCAAGAGACCCAGTACTTC	CSVAQGSLLYQETQYF
TRBV9	NA	TRBJ2-7	NA	TGTGCCAGCAGCGTAGGTCTGGGACCCTCGGGCGAGCAGTACTTC	CASSVGLGPSGEQYF
TRBV5-4	NA	TRBJ2-2	NA	TGTGCCAGCAGCACCTATGCCGGGGAGCTGTTTTTT	CASSTYAGELFF
TRBV7-9	NA	TRBJ2-1	NA	TGTGCCAGCAGCTCGGGACTCCCACCCTACAATGAGCAGTTCTTC	CASSSGLPPYNEQFF
TRBV4-3	NA	TRBJ2-7	NA	TGCGCCAGCAGCCAAGATCAGAGCCCCAGGAGCTCCTACGAGCAGTACTTC	CASSQDQSPRSSYEQYF
TRBV2	NA	TRBJ2-3	NA	TGTGCCAGCAGTGAGAGGGGTCCCTACCACACAGATACGCAGTATTTT	CASSERGPYHTDTQYF
TRBV4-1	NA	TRBJ1-2	NA	TGCGCCAGCAGCCAAGCAGGGGTCTATAACTATGGCTACACCTTC	CASSQAGVYNYGYTF
TRBV5-4	TRBD1	TRBJ2-7	few	TGTGCCAGCAGCAGGGGACAGGACGGCGAGCAGTACTTC	CASSRGQDGEQYF
TRBV15	NA	TRBJ2-1	NA	TGTGCCACCAGCAGAGGGGGGGCCTCCTACAATGAGCAGTTCTTC	CATSRGGASYNEQFF
TRBV6-1	NA	TRBJ1-6	NA	TGTGCCAGCAGTGATCTGTACGATTCACCCCTCCACTTT	CASSDLYDSPLHF
TRBV9	TRBD1	TRBJ1-1	once	TGTGCCAGCAGCGAAAATCAGGGGGAGGGTAACACTGAAGCTTTCTTT	CASSENQGEGNTEAFF
TRBV6-1	TRBD1	TRBJ1-1	NA	TGTGCCAGCAGTGAACAGGGGGCTGGTTACACTGAAGCTTTCTTT	CASSEQGAGYTEAFF
TRBV5-3	NA	TRBJ1-1	NA	TGTGCCAGAAGCTTGGAGGGCCAGGGGCCTGAAGCTTTCTTT	CARSLEGQGPEAFF